This entry describes one TCR beta chain. The method was immunoSEQ multiplex PCR; TCRdb's version includes in-frame clones alone and lacks a portion of them. The sample carries some 270,000 clones, 80% to 90% recorded once. The data originate from a study of blood T cell repertoires in COVID-19. Allocation to cohorts depended on clinical history reported by the participants. Deletions cut 5 bases from V and 4 bases from J, with 17 bases between. This CDR3 has 15 amino acids. From germline, CDR1 is SEHNR and CDR2 FQNEAQ (reference sequence). This sequence originates from a young woman who had recovered from COVID-19. What was sequenced was PBMCs or T cells enriched from blood (not recorded which). The J gene is TRBJ1-1, the V gene TRBV7-9; D possibly corresponds to TRBD1 (5 bases). Here the CDR3 DNA reads TGTGCCAGCAGCCCCGAACATAGGGGATCCACTGAAGCTTTCTTT. Protein product: CASSPEHRGSTEAFF.